The clone carrying this TCR beta chain appeared a single time. No antigen is known for it. The data belong to a study of shared clonotypes between healthy human individuals. In the sorted-subset replicate PCRs, 200 ng DNA, tens of thousands of T cell genomes, was used. Profiled with immunoSEQ multiplex PCR; TCRdb holds only in-frame clones, not every one. In the table there are millions of clones, 80% to 95% of which are singletons. Broader study findings: Clonotype sharing among donors was thought likely to change with sequencing depth. Limited genetic and exposure-history diversity came from having few donors.

Germline V gives CDR1 SGHRS, CDR2 YFSETQ. The length of the CDR3 is 14 residues. V lost 0 bases to trimming and J lost 3 bases, with 7 bases between them. The chain employs TRBV5-1 and TRBJ1-5; D is ambiguous. What was sequenced was naive CD4+ T cells from PBMCs. Subset meaning: CD45RA+ positively selected. The clonotype originates from a man aged 18 to 35 in good health. Some clones in this sample may be carry-over from other donors' samples. Here the CDR3 DNA reads TGCGCCAGCAGCTTGGAAGATCTCAATCAGCCCCAGCATTTT. Translated, it gives CASSLEDLNQPQHF.